This T cell receptor (beta chain) was observed in a study of shared clonotypes between healthy human individuals. Study observations and caveats: Even with large depth, rarefaction showed that sorted-subset sequencing was incomplete. Expectations were that clonotype sharing among donors would be affected by sequencing depth.

CDR1 is SGHDT, CDR2 YYEEEE, per germline. Trimming shortened V by 4 bases and J by 4 bases, and 15 bases separated the two germline ends. This CDR3 comprises 15 residues. Concerning this clone itself: Its cognate antigen is unknown.

Clones were sequenced by immunoSEQ multiplex PCR, and TCRdb holds only the in-frame ones, with some missing. The sample lists over 2 million clones, 90% to 95% occurring once. Sequenced: naive CD4+ T cells sorted from blood. The subset denotes: CD45RA+ positively selected. The receptor's source is a man between 18 and 35 years old in good health. The chain joins TRBV5-6 to TRBJ1-3, with D tentatively TRBD1 (6 bases). CDR3 DNA sequence: TGTGCCAGCAGCGGTACACAGGGTTCAGGAAACACCATATATTTT. It translates to CASSGTQGSGNTIYF.